One T cell receptor (beta chain) is described in this entry. Its target is not known. These data are taken from a study of neoadjuvant anti-PD-1 for oral cavity cancer. Study context: Around day 43, patients without progression received a fourth nivolumab dose before surgery. Regarding the study as a whole: PBMC Gini-index clonality exceeded responders' in non-responders post-nivolumab.

These oral cavity squamous cell carcinomas were HPV-negative and locally advanced. Data came from immunoSEQ multiplex PCR; TCRdb stores just in-frame clones and leaves some out. The profile shows 55,000 to 80,000 clones, about 83% of them singletons. The sample in question was PBMCs, obtained before nivolumab (anti-PD-1) treatment. The TCR sequence derives from a person between 40 and 80 years old with oral cavity squamous cell carcinoma.

The CDR3 protein is CASSLEGRFNEKLFF. The CDR3 region has the DNA TGTGCCAGCAGCTTGGAGGGACGGTTTAATGAAAAACTGTTTTTT. The genes are TRBV5-8 and TRBJ1-4; tentative D call: TRBD1 (5 bases). Germline V lookup: CDR1 SGHTS, CDR2 YDEGEE. This CDR3 is built from 15 residues. Trimming cost V 0 bases and J 4 bases, with 10 bases left between them.